This T cell receptor (beta chain) was sequenced for a study of blood T cell repertoires in COVID-19. Germline V gene lookup returns CDR1 SEHNR and CDR2 FQNEAQ (reference sequence). The V and J ends lost 5 bases and 1 base respectively, with 18 bases between them. CDR3 length equals 17 residues. A few counts support this clone. Sequencing was performed with immunoSEQ multiplex PCR; in TCRdb, only in-frame clones are kept and a portion is missing. The data contain roughly 210,000 clones, around four fifths of them singletons. The source material was peripheral blood. The sequence came from an elderly woman with COVID-19, enrolled during active disease. The rearrangement uses TRBV7-9 and TRBJ1-3; tentative D call: TRBD1 (6 bases). CDR3: CASSPGNLRGSGNTIYF. The CDR3 DNA reads as TGTGCCAGCAGCCCCGGTAACCTCAGGGGATCTGGAAACACCATATATTTT.